This entry describes one T cell receptor (beta chain). It has no known antigen specificity. Per-nucleotide qualities are absent, and no much larger clonotype sits a single base away. CDR1 LNHNV and CDR2 YYDKDF are derived from the germline V gene (reference sequence). Trimming takes 6 bases off V and 8 bases off J; junction bases not matched to a gene: 2. Taken from cysteine to phenylalanine, the CDR3 has 12 residues. Solely the CDR3 DNA is kept, with 36 bases framed from the first base. Peripheral blood CD8+ and CD4+ T cells from healthy donors, Susac syndrome patients and multiple sclerosis patients were profiled using high-throughput TCR beta sequencing. The multiple sclerosis controls were treatment-naive patients whose relapsing-remitting disease, either stable or active, fulfilled the revised McDonald criteria. Bulk CD8+ and CD4+ T cells were purified magnetically by negative isolation, whereas CD8+ TEMRA cells were enriched by FACS. Blood was drawn into EDTA tubes, processed within 24 hours, and PBMCs were isolated by density gradient centrifugation. PBMCs intended for TCR sequencing were cryopreserved in liquid nitrogen and thawed later in a water bath at 37 degrees C. Purity of sorted or isolated CD4+, CD8+ and CD8+ TEMRA cells was at least 90%.

RNA was extracted with the RNeasy kit and roughly 0.5 to 1 ug was reverse transcribed using random hexamers. The immunoSEQ multiplex PCR assay, which covers 54 Vbeta and 13 Jbeta segments, was used to amplify TCR beta CDR3 regions. PCR amplification bias was corrected by using a synthetic template baseline for primer optimization and computational correction. The authors processed their data as follows. Reads were assigned to V, D and J genes according to IMGT and analyzed in immunoSEQ Analyzer, with only productive sequences retained. To calculate clonality, Shannon entropy was normalized by log2 of the number of productive unique sequences and then subtracted from one. For each patient and control, public and private clones were evaluated among the 100 most prevalent clones. Susac-specific clones were defined as absent from healthy and MS cohorts, around 980 published viral clones and other ImmuneACCESS disease sequences. TCRdb itself trimmed the public reads at Q25 with fastp, ran MiXCR and retained productive beta chains. Merged by CDR3 protein, the rows form single entries marked with the most common genes and DNA. V and J calls and clone size were set by TCRdb, not the authors. The sample contains approximately 180,000 distinct CDR3 sequences, 95% of them found a single time. The top ten clonotypes cover more than 0.09% of the sample.

This entry is derived from a study of CD8 T cells in Susac syndrome (dated by TCRdb to between 2018 and 2021). In the study overall: The study used repertoire sequencing to test whether antigen drove CD8+ T cell activation and differentiation in Susac syndrome.

Summary of the overall study and its limitations: The number of individuals in the TCR sequencing and HLA analysis was recognized as being relatively small.

The source is a human donor with multiple sclerosis. This sequence uses TRBV15 and TRBJ1-4; 8 of the junction bases match TRBD1. The sequencing sample was made of CD4+ T cells from PBMCs. The CDR3 corresponds to CATRDRVEKLFF. The nucleotide sequence reads as follows: TGTGCCACCAGGGACAGGGTCGAAAAACTGTTTTTT.